This T cell receptor beta chain originates from a study of cytomegalovirus exposure and HLA in healthy donors. Only a few counts were recorded for this clone. Primers included in the PCR were 60 Vbeta and 13 Jbeta primers. Clones were read by immunoSEQ multiplex PCR, and TCRdb kept only the in-frame ones, dropping some. The sample has over 75,000 clones, around a tenth seen once. The sequence was obtained from a middle-aged man in good health and CMV-seropositive. Sequenced sample: PBMCs.

CDR3 DNA sequence: TGCGCCAGCAGCCGACAACAGGATTACGAGCAGTACTTC. Its translation is CASSRQQDYEQYF. The chain joins TRBV4-3 to TRBJ2-7, with a weak D call TRBD1 (5 bases). Looked up from germline, CDR1 is LGHNA and CDR2 is YSLEER. CDR3 length: 13 amino acids. V lost 4 bases to trimming and J lost 4 bases, with 11 bases between them.